The entry that follows covers one TCR beta chain sequence. Its target is not known. The data were obtained in a study of blood T cells in healthy people across ages. Study-level information: Through template switching, about one barcoded beta molecule was captured per two T cells, as measured in model experiments. Study-level results: Correlation between TCR beta diversity and naive T cell percentage was strong.

There are 15 residues in the CDR3. V dropped 3 bases and J dropped 7; count of bases not matched to a gene: 10. From germline, CDR1 is SGHRS and CDR2 YFSETQ. A J-beta primer mix and a sample-barcoded 5' primer were used in a second PCR of about 7 to 12 cycles. Each of the cDNA molecules was tagged by a template-switch adaptor with 12 random nucleotides. TCRdb ran MiXCR on the 5' RACE reads and lists one entry per CDR3 protein. The repertoire holds over 1,500,000 distinct CDR3 sequences, with roughly 50% as singletons. The chain links TRBV5-1 to TRBJ2-1, with TRBD1 matching over 7 bases. This TCR came from a woman aged 40 to 49 in good health. The sequencing input was blood. The CDR3 region has the DNA TGCGCCAGCAGCTCCCACGGACAGGTAGAAAATGAGCAGTTCTTC. It codes for CASSSHGQVENEQFF. The variable domain in full, completed from reference TRBV5-1 and TRBJ2-1, reads KAGVTQTPRYLIKTRGQQVTLSCSPISGHRSVSWYQQTPGQGLQFLFEYFSETQRNKGNFPGRFSGRQFSNSRSEMNVSTLELGDSALYLCASSSHGQVENEQFFGPGTRLTVL.